There are a few counts of the clone carrying this T cell receptor beta chain. What it recognizes is unknown. The entry originates in a study of T cells in Graves' hyperthyroidism and ophthalmopathy. From 9 to 10 ml of fresh peripheral blood, PBMCs were isolated. Study outcomes and limitations: In the analysis, a 13 V-J model separated ophthalmopathy from stable hyperthyroidism.

Looked up from germline, CDR1 is MNHNS and CDR2 is SASEGT. V lost 8 bases and J lost 8, with 25 bases in between. The CDR3 loop spans 16 amino acids. Amplified TCR beta CDR3 regions derived from RNA transcripts. The TCR CDR3 was amplified in a first-round RT-PCR using the HTBI primer set. TCRdb re-analysed the multiplex PCR reads in MiXCR, keeping a single row per CDR3 protein. The sample lists hundreds of thousands of distinct CDR3 sequences, about 20% occurring once. V is TRBV6-1 and J is TRBJ2-1; possibly TRBD2 for D (7 bases). The sequencing input was blood. The TCR originated in a man aged 35 to 55 with Graves' ophthalmopathy. As DNA, the CDR3 is TGTGCCAGCCTAACACTCCTTGGGGGGGCGAGGGATGAGCAGTTCTTC. Amino acid sequence: CASLTLLGGARDEQFF.